These 3 T cell receptor beta chains originate from one sample sequenced in a study of T cell repertoires in cytomegalovirus infection. Their antigens remain unidentified. TCRdb itself ran the reads through MiXCR, one entry per CDR3 protein. The sample lists roughly 130,000 distinct CDR3 sequences, more than 20% occurring once. Sequencing was carried out using PBMCs, sequenced either directly or after in vitro stimulation (not recorded which). The receptors come from a human donor in good health (CMV status not recorded). Some clones in this sample may be carry-over from other donors' samples.

This clonotype was found a few times. This chain connects TRBV4-1 to TRBJ1-1; 9 bases are a match to TRBD1. J gave up 7 bases and V 4 bases, and 4 bases lay outside the gene matches. CDR1 is MGHRA, CDR2 YSYEKL, per germline. CDR3 length: 13 amino acids. Here the CDR3 reads CASSLRTGDEAFF. The CDR3 nucleotides read TGCGCCAGCAGCCTTCGGACAGGGGATGAAGCTTTCTTT.

This clonotype showed up many times. The CDR3 nucleotides read TGTGCCAGCAGCCTAGGGGGGGCTCAAGAGACCCAGTACTTC. Its translation is CASSLGGAQETQYF. This chain uses TRBV7-8 with TRBJ2-5; possibly TRBD2 for D (7 bases). Germline CDR1 SGHVS, CDR2 FQNEAQ. The CDR3 contains 14 residues. The V gene lost 5 bases and the J gene lost 2 bases, with 12 bases spanning the gap.

The rearrangement links TRBV10-3 to TRBJ2-1; D uncertain. Looked up from germline, CDR1 is ENHRY and CDR2 is SYGVKD. V lost 4 bases and J 9 bases, leaving 13 bases between the germline ends. The CDR3 has 13 amino acids. The CDR3 reads CAISGVSVGEQFF. The DNA for the CDR3 is TGTGCCATCAGTGGGGTATCGGTGGGTGAGCAGTTCTTC.